Following are 15 T cell receptor beta chains from one sample sequenced in a study of T cell changes during pregnancy in multiple sclerosis. The data were produced by immunoSEQ multiplex PCR, yet TCRdb's version contains in-frame clones alone and is incomplete. The data show about 56,000 clones, 80% to 95% seen once. Material: CD4+ T cells from peripheral blood mononuclear cells, obtained in the third trimester of pregnancy. These receptors were obtained from a female donor with multiple sclerosis, enrolled in a pregnancy study.

The V gene is TRBV7-6, the J gene TRBJ2-1, with 11 bases fitting TRBD1. Looked up from germline, CDR1 is SGHVS and CDR2 is FNYEAQ. The CDR3 extends over 16 amino acids. The V segment lost 1 base and the J segment 4 bases; nucleotides outside the gene matches: 3. Here the CDR3 DNA reads TGTGCCAGCAGCTTAGGGGGGACAGGGGGGTACAATGAGCAGTTCTTC. Residues: CASSLGGTGGYNEQFF.

V usage is TRBV27 and J usage is TRBJ2-5; 7 bases are a match to TRBD1. This CDR3 contains 12 residues. V shed 2 bases and J 10 bases; nucleotides not matched to a gene: 4. The germline gives CDR1 MNHEY, CDR2 SMNVEV (reference sequence). For the CDR3, the DNA is TGTGCCAGCAGTTTAAAAGGGGGCCTCCAGTACTTC. It specifies CASSLKGGLQYF.

The chain recombines TRBV5-6 with TRBJ2-2; no reliable D call. V gave up 2 bases and J gave up 4 bases, with 15 bases separating them. Germline CDR1 reads SGHDT; CDR2 reads YYEEEE. There are 16 residues in the CDR3. The CDR3 reads CASSFLPARSTGELFF. For the CDR3, the DNA is TGTGCCAGCAGCTTCCTGCCGGCTCGGAGCACCGGGGAGCTGTTTTTT.

V and J are TRBV14 and TRBJ1-4; the D is unclear. V dropped 1 base and J dropped 3 bases, with 9 bases sitting between them. This CDR3 region has 15 residues. The germline V gene encodes CDR1 SGHDN and CDR2 FVKESK. In nucleotides, the CDR3 is TGTGCCAGCAGCCAAGCGGAGGGAGCTAATGAAAAACTGTTTTTT. This encodes CASSQAEGANEKLFF.

This clone was observed a few times. V gene TRBV5-6 combines with J gene TRBJ2-1, with TRBD2 matching over 13 bases. Germline V gene data show CDR1 as SGHDT and CDR2 as YYEEEE. V shed 3 bases and J 0 bases; nucleotides not matched to a gene: 6. CDR3 length equals 18 residues. The CDR3 is CASSSRTSGGYSYNEQFF. The CDR3 DNA follows: TGTGCCAGCAGCTCGCGGACTAGCGGGGGTTACTCCTACAATGAGCAGTTCTTC.

The V and J genes are TRBV6-1 and TRBJ1-3, with no clear D. Germline CDR1 is MNHNS and CDR2 is SASEGT. Trimming left V 8 bases short and J 4 bases short, with 6 bases between. The CDR3 is made up of 11 amino acids. Here the CDR3 reads CASLRGNTIYF. The CDR3 nucleotides read TGTGCCAGCCTCAGGGGAAACACCATATATTTT.

V and J are TRBV7-3 and TRBJ2-7; 9 bases match TRBD1. Germline assignment: CDR1 SGHTA and CDR2 FQGTGA. CDR3 length: 16 residues. The V gene end was trimmed by 0 bases and the J gene end by 4 bases; junction bases not matched to a gene: 7. The CDR3 DNA reads TGTGCCAGCAGCTTAACCCGGGACAGGGTTATATACGAGCAGTACTTC. Translating it yields CASSLTRDRVIYEQYF.

The chain recombines TRBV19 with TRBJ1-6; 10 bases are a match to TRBD1. The CDR3 spans 17 residues. CDR1 and CDR2 (germline): LNHDA, SQIVND (reference sequence). Trimming took 10 bases from V and 0 from J; bases not matched to a gene: 9. The CDR3, as DNA: TGTGCCACCCCCTGGGGACAGGGGAGCTCCTATAATTCACCCCTCCACTTT. This sequence encodes CATPWGQGSSYNSPLHF. The whole variable domain, filled in from reference TRBV19 and TRBJ1-6, reads DGGITQSPKYLFRKEGQNVTLSCEQNLNHDAMYWYRQDPGQGLRLIYYSQIVNDFQKGDIAEGYSVSREKKESFPLTVTSAQKNPTAFYLCATPWGQGSSYNSPLHFGNGTRLTVT.

J is TRBJ1-6 and V is TRBV14, with 10 nucleotides matching TRBD1. Unmatched junction bases numbered 1, after V lost 4 bases and J lost 1 base. The CDR3 has 16 amino acids. Per germline, CDR1 SGHDN and CDR2 FVKESK. In nucleotides, the CDR3 is TGTGCCAGCAGCCGGACAGGGGGATCCTATAATTCACCCCTCCACTTT. Protein: CASSRTGGSYNSPLHF.

The V gene is TRBV7-8, the J gene TRBJ1-6, with D possibly matching TRBD1 (6 bases). Germline CDR1 is SGHVS and CDR2 is FQNEAQ. The CDR3 consists of 14 residues. V dropped 8 bases and J dropped 10 bases, with 18 bases sitting between them. CDR3: CASSPERGGSPLHF. CDR3 DNA sequence: TGTGCCAGCTCTCCTGAGAGGGGGGGCTCACCCCTCCACTTT.

The V and J genes are TRBV9 and TRBJ2-7, with TRBD1 matching over 9 bases. Unmatched junction bases numbered 8, after V lost 5 bases and J lost 2 bases. This CDR3 spans 15 amino acids. Germline V gene data show CDR1 as SGDLS and CDR2 as YYNGEE. The chain's CDR3 is CASSKGGQGTYEQYF. DNA of the CDR3: TGTGCCAGCAGTAAAGGCGGACAGGGGACCTACGAGCAGTACTTC.

J is TRBJ2-1 and V is TRBV4-2; D possibly corresponds to TRBD1 (5 bases). CDR3 length equals 13 residues. Germline V gene lookup returns CDR1 LGHNA and CDR2 YNFKEQ. V was trimmed by 3 bases and J by 12 bases, leaving 15 bases between them. The CDR3 DNA sequence: TGTGCCAGCAGCCACGGTGACAGTTCAATGCAGTTCTTC. Translating gives CASSHGDSSMQFF.

The chain's CDR3 is CASSLDMRVAGEQYF. The CDR3 nucleotides are TGCGCCAGCAGCTTGGACATGCGGGTAGCGGGAGAGCAGTACTTC. The J gene is TRBJ2-7, the V gene TRBV5-1, with TRBD2 matching over 8 bases. This CDR3 has 15 residues. In germline, CDR1 is SGHRS, CDR2 YFSETQ. V was clipped by 0 bases and J by 7 bases; unmatched bases: 9. Full variable domain (rest looked up from reference TRBV5-1 and TRBJ2-7): KAGVTQTPRYLIKTRGQQVTLSCSPISGHRSVSWYQQTPGQGLQFLFEYFSETQRNKGNFPGRFSGRQFSNSRSEMNVSTLELGDSALYLCASSLDMRVAGEQYFGPGTRLTVT.

The chain uses TRBV7-9 and TRBJ2-1; 10 nucleotides align to TRBD2. V lost 6 bases to trimming and J lost 2 bases; unmatched junction nucleotides: 7. This CDR3 has 16 residues. CDR1 and CDR2 from the germline V gene are SEHNR and FQNEAQ (reference sequence). CDR3 sequence: CASSPLAGDPYNEQFF. CDR3 bases: TGTGCCAGCAGTCCCCTAGCGGGGGACCCCTACAATGAGCAGTTCTTC. Full variable domain (rest looked up from reference TRBV7-9 and TRBJ2-1): DTGVSQNPRHKITKRGQNVTFRCDPISEHNRLYWYRQTLGQGPEFLTYFQNEAQLEKSRLLSDRFSAERPKGSFSTLEIQRTEQGDSAMYLCASSPLAGDPYNEQFFGPGTRLTVL.

This chain joins TRBV19 and TRBJ1-6, with D tentatively TRBD1 (6 bases). The CDR3 sequence is 15 residues long. V dropped 0 bases and J dropped 6 bases, with 9 bases sitting between them. CDR1 is LNHDA, CDR2 SQIVND, per germline (reference sequence). CDR3: CASSIEAGVNSPLHF. DNA of the CDR3: TGTGCCAGTAGTATAGAAGCAGGGGTTAATTCACCCCTCCACTTT.